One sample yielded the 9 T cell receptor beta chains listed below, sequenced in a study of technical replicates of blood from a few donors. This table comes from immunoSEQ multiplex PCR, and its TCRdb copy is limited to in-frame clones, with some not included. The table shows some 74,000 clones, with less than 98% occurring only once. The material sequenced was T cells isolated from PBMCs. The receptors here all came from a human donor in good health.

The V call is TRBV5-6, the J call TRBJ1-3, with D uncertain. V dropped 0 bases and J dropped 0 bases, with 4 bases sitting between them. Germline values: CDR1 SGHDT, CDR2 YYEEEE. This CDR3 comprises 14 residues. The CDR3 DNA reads TGTGCCAGCAGCTTGGGAGACTCTGGAAACACCATATATTTT. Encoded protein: CASSLGDSGNTIYF.

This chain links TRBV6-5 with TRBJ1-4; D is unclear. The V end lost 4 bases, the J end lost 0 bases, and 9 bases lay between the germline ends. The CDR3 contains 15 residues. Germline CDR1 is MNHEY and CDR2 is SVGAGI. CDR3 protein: CASSFRGATNEKLFF. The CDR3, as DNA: TGTGCCAGCAGTTTCCGGGGAGCAACTAATGAAAAACTGTTTTTT.

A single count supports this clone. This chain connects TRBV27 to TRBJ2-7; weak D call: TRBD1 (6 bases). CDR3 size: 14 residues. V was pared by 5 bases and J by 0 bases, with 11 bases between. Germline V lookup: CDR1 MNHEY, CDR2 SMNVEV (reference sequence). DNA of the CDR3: TGTGCCAGCAGTCTTAACAGGGCCTCCTACGAGCAGTACTTC. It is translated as CASSLNRASYEQYF.

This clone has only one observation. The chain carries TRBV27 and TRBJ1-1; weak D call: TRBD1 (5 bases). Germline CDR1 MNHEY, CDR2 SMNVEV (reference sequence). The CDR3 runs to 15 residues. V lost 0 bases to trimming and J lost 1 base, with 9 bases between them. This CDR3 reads CASSLSGAANTEAFF. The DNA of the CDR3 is TGTGCCAGCAGTTTATCAGGGGCCGCGAACACTGAAGCTTTCTTT.

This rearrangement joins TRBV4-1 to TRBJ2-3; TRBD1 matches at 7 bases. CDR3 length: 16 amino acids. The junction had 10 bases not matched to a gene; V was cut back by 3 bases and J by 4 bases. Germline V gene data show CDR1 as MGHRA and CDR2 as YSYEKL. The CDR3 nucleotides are TGCGCCAGCAGCCAGGGGCGACAGGGTTCCGCAGATACGCAGTATTTT. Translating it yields CASSQGRQGSADTQYF.

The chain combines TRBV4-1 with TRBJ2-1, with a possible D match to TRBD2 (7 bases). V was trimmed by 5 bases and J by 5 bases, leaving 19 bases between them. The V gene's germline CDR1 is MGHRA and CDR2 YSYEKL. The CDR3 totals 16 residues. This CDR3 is CASSFSRERDNNEQFF. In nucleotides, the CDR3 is TGCGCCAGCAGCTTCAGCAGGGAGCGGGACAACAATGAGCAGTTCTTC.

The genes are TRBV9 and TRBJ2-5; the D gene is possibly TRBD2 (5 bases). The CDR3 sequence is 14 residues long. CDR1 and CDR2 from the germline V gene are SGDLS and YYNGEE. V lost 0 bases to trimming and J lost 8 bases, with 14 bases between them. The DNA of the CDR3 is TGTGCCAGCAGCGTAGGACTTGTTAGCGAAACCCAGTACTTC. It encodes CASSVGLVSETQYF.

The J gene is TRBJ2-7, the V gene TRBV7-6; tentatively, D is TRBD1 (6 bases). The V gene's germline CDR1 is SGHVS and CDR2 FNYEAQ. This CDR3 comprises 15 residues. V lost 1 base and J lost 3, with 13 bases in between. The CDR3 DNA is TGTGCCAGCAGCTTAGGACCGGGACAAAGCTACGAGCAGTACTTC. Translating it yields CASSLGPGQSYEQYF.

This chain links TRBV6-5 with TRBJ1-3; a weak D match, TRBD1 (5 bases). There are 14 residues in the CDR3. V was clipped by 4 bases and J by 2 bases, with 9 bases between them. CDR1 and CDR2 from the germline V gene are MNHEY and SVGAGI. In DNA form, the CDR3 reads TGTGCCAGCAGTTGGGCGGGGGCTGGAAACACCATATATTTT. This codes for CASSWAGAGNTIYF.